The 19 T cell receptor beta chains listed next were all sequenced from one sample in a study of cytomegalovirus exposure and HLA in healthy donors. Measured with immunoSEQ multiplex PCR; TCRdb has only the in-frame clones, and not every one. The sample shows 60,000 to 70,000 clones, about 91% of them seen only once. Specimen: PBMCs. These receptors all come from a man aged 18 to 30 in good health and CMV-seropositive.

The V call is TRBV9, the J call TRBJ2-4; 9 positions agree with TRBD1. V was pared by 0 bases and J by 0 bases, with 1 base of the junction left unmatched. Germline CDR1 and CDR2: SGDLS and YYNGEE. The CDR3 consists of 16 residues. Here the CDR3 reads CASSVEGQGAKNIQYF. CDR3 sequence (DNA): TGTGCCAGCAGCGTAGAGGGACAGGGAGCCAAAAACATTCAGTACTTC.

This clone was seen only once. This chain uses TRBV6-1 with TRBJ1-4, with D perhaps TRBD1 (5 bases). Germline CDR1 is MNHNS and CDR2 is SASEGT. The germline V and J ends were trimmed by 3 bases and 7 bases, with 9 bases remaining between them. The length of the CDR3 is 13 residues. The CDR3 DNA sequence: TGTGCCAGCAGTGACAGGGCCCCTGAAAAACTGTTTTTT. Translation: CASSDRAPEKLFF.

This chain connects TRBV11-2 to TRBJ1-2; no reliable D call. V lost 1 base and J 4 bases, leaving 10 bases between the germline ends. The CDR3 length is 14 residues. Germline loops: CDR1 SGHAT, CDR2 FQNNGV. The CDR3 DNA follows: TGTGCCAGCAGCTTAGCAGGCGTAAGCTATGGCTACACCTTC. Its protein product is CASSLAGVSYGYTF.

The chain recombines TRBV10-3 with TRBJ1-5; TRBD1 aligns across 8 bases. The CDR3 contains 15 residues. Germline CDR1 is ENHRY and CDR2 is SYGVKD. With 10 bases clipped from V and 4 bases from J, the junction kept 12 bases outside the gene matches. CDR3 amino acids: CATTSDRGRNQPQHF. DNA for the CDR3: TGTGCCACGACATCAGACAGGGGCCGTAATCAGCCCCAGCATTTT.

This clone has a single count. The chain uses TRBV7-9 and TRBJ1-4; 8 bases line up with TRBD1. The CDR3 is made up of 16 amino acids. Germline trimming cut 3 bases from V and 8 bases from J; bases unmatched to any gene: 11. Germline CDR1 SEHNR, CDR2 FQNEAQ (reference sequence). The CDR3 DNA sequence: TGTGCCAGCAGCTTCTACAGGGGGGGAGAAAACGAAAAACTGTTTTTT. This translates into CASSFYRGGENEKLFF.

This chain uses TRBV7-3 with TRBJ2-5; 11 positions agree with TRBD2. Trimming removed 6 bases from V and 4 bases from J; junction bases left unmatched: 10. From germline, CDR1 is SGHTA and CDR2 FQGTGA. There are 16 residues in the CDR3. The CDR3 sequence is CASSFDGTSGIETQYF. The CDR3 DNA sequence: TGTGCCAGCAGTTTCGACGGGACTAGCGGAATAGAGACCCAGTACTTC.

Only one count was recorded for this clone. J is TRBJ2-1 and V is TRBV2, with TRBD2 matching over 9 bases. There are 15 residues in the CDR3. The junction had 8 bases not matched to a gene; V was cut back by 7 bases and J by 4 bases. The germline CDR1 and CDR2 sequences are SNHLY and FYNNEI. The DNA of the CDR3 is TGTGCCAGCACGCGGGAGGGCCTATGGTACAATGAGCAGTTCTTC. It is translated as CASTREGLWYNEQFF.

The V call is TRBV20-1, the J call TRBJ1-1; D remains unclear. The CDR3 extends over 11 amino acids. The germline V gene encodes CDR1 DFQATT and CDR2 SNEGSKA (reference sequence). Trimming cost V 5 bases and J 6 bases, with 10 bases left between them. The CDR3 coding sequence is TGCAGTGCTGACGACAATCCTGAAGCTTTCTTT. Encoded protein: CSADDNPEAFF.

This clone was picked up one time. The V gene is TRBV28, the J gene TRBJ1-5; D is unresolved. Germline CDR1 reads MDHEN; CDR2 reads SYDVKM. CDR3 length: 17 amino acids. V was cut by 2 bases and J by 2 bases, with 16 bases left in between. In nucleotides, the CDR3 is TGTGCCAGCAGTTTAGGCCCTCGAGGGCCGGGCAATCAGCCCCAGCATTTT. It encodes CASSLGPRGPGNQPQHF.

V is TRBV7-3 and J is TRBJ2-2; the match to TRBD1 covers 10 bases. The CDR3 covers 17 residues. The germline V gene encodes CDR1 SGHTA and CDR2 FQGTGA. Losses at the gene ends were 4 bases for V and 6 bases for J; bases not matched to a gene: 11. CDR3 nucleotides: TGTGCCAGCAGCTCCTTACGGGACAGGGGAGTTTCCGGGGAGCTGTTTTTT. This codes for CASSSLRDRGVSGELFF.

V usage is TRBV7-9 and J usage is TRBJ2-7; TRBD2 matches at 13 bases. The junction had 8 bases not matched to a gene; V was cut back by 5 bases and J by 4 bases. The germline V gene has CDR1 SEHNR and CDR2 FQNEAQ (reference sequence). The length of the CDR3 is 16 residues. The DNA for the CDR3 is TGTGCCAGCAGCCCGAGGACTAGCGGGAGTAAGTACGAGCAGTACTTC. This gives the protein CASSPRTSGSKYEQYF.

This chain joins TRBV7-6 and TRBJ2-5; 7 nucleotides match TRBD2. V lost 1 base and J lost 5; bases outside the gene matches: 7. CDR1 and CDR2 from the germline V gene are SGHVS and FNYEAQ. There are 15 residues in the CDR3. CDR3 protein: CASSLGGRAAETQYF. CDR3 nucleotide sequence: TGTGCCAGCAGCTTAGGAGGGAGGGCCGCCGAGACCCAGTACTTC.

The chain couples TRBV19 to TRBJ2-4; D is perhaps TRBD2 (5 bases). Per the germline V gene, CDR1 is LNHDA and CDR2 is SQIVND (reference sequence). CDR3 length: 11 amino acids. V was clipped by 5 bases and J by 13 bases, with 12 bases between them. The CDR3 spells CASSFGLEQYF. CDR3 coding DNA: TGTGCCAGTAGTTTTGGACTTGAACAGTACTTC.

The CDR3 sequence is CASSPPGSTETQYF. The CDR3 coding sequence is TGTGCCAGCTCACCACCTGGTAGTACGGAGACCCAGTACTTC. The chain combines TRBV18 with TRBJ2-5; D unresolved. The CDR3 totals 14 residues. Trimming stripped 0 bases from V and 5 bases from J, with 10 bases between. Germline assignment: CDR1 KGHSH and CDR2 LQKENI.

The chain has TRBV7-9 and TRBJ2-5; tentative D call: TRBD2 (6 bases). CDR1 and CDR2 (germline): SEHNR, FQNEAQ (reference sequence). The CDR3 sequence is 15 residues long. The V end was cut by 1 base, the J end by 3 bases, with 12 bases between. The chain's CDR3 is CASSLVGSGEETQYF. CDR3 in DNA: TGTGCCAGCAGCTTAGTGGGTAGCGGAGAAGAGACCCAGTACTTC.

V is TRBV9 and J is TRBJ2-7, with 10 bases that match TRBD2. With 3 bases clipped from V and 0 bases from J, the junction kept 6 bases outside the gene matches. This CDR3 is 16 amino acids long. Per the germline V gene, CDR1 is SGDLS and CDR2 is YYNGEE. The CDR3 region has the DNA TGTGCCAGCAGCGCCAGGGGACTAGCGAGCTCCTACGAGCAGTACTTC. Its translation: CASSARGLASSYEQYF.

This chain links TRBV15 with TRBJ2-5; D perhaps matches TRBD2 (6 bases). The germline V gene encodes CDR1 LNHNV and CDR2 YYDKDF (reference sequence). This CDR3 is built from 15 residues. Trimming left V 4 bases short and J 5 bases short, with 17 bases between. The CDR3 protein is CATSIARGFGETQYF. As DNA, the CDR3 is TGTGCCACCAGCATTGCCCGGGGGTTTGGGGAGACCCAGTACTTC.

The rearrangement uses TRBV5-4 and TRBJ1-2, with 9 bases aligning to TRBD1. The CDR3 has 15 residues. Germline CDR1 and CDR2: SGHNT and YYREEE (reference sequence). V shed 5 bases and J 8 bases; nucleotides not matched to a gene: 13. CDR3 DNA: TGTGCCAGCAGGTTCCGGGACAGGGACGCTCGGGGCTACACCTTC. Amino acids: CASRFRDRDARGYTF.

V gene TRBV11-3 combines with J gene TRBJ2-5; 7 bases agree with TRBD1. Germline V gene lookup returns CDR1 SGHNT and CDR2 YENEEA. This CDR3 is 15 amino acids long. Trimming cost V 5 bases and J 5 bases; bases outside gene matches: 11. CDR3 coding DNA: TGTGCCAGCAGCGCGCGACAGGGTTTGCGGGAGACCCAGTACTTC. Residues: CASSARQGLRETQYF.